This paragraph covers one T cell receptor beta chain sequence. What it binds is not known. These data are taken from a study of T cells in Graves' hyperthyroidism and ophthalmopathy. Study results and limitations: Blood also carried most thyroid clonotypes expanded above 0.001.

Each diagnosis drew on symptoms, thyroxine, TRAb, thyroid ultrasound and orbital computed tomography findings. TCR beta CDR3 regions were amplified from RNA. Initially, a first-round RT-PCR of the TCR CDR3 employed the HTBI primer set. MiXCR, run by TCRdb on the multiplex PCR reads, gives a single entry per CDR3 protein. The table shows 50,000 to 55,000 distinct CDR3 sequences, with under 50% occurring only once. CDR1 and CDR2 (germline): SGHNT, YYREEE (reference sequence). This CDR3 has 16 residues. The J segment lost 11 bases and the V segment lost 2 bases, leaving 17 bases of the junction unmatched.

The rearrangement joins TRBV5-4 to TRBJ2-3; TRBD2 aligns across 7 bases. The sequenced sample was blood. The sequence derives from a woman aged 50 to 60 with Graves' ophthalmopathy. The CDR3, as DNA: TGTGCCAGCAGCTTCGGACTAGAACGCACTCCCAATGAGCAGTATTTT. It encodes CASSFGLERTPNEQYF.